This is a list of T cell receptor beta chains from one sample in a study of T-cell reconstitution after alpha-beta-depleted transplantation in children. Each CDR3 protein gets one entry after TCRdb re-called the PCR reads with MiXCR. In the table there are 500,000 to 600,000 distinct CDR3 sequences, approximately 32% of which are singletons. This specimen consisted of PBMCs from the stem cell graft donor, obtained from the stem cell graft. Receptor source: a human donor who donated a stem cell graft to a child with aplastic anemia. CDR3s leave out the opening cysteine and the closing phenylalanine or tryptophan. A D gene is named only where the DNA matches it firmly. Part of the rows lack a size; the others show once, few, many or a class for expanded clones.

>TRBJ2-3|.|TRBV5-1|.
ASSLGLASVQGTQY
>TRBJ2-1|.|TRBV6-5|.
ASSYSSGNYNEQF
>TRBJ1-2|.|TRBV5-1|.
ASSPGAGAANYGYT
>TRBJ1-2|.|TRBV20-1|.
SASSLGSDYGYT
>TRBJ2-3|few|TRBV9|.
ASGNTDTQY
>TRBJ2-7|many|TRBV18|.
ASSQDRTGWY
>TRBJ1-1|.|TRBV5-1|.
ASSLDPDPNTEAF
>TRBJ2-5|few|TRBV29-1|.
SVERHRQSQETQY
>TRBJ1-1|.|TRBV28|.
ATLTGLNTEAF
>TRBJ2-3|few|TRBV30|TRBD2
AWTTSGRTNTQY
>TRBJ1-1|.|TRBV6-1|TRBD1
ASSGGTVEAF
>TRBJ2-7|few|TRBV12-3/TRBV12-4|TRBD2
ASSINVGTSGSKAYEQY
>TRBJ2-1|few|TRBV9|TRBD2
ASSGSGRVNEQF
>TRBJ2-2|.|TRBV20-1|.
SASWGGTGELF
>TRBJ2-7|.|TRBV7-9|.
ASSFEAYEQY
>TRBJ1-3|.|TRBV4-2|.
ASSQDTGSGNTIY
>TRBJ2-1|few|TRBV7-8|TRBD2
ASSFLAEAIYNEQF
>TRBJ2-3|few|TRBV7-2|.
ASSLVLADTQY
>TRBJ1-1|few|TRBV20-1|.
SASIFRVGNTEAF
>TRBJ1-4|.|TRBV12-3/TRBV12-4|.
ASSPGLNNEKLF